The 25 T cell receptor beta chains below were found in one sample sequenced in a study of somatic mutations in cytotoxic T cells in rheumatoid arthritis. The assay was immunoSEQ multiplex PCR, and TCRdb's table has in-frame clones only and misses some. The data hold some 6,700 clones, with 77% observed a single time. The specimen was CD8+ T cells sorted from blood, collected at a follow-up visit. The receptors originated from a woman in her 70s with rheumatoid arthritis.

The chain couples TRBV9 to TRBJ2-3; 9 nucleotides match TRBD2. There are 16 residues in the CDR3. CDR1 and CDR2 (germline): SGDLS, YYNGEE. V gave up 0 bases and J gave up 2 bases; unmatched junction bases: 4. CDR3 nucleotide sequence: TGTGCCAGCAGCGTAGGTATAGCGGGGGACACAGATACGCAGTATTTT. Translating it yields CASSVGIAGDTDTQYF.

V gene TRBV29-1 combines with J gene TRBJ2-1; no clear D. Per germline, CDR1 SQVTM and CDR2 ANQGSEA. Trimming took off 0 bases at V and 6 bases at J, with 12 bases between the two ends. The CDR3 has 14 amino acids. This chain's CDR3 is CSVEDESLLNEQFF. The CDR3, as DNA: TGCAGCGTTGAAGACGAATCTCTCCTCAATGAGCAGTTCTTC.

The genes are TRBV28 and TRBJ2-1, with D unclear. The CDR3 has 14 residues. Germline V gives CDR1 MDHEN, CDR2 SYDVKM. Trimming pared 1 base from V and 7 bases from J, leaving 11 bases between. This CDR3 reads CASSLSTPWNEQFF. The CDR3 nucleotides read TGTGCCAGCAGTTTATCCACACCCTGGAATGAGCAGTTCTTC.

This chain links TRBV9 with TRBJ2-7; TRBD1 matches 10 bases. Germline trimming cut 3 bases from V and 5 bases from J; bases unmatched to any gene: 11. From germline, CDR1 is SGDLS and CDR2 YYNGEE. This CDR3 comprises 16 residues. CDR3 bases: TGTGCCAGCAGCGAAACCGGGACAGGGGCGAGCGACGAGCAGTACTTC. Its translation: CASSETGTGASDEQYF.

The V call is TRBV5-6, the J call TRBJ2-7, with 12 bases aligning to TRBD1. Germline V gene data show CDR1 as SGHDT and CDR2 as YYEEEE. The CDR3 runs to 16 residues. V dropped 1 base and J dropped 1; count of bases not matched to a gene: 3. CDR3 region: CASSLLGQGASYEQYF. CDR3 nucleotides: TGTGCCAGCAGCTTGTTGGGACAGGGGGCTTCCTACGAGCAGTACTTC.

The rearrangement links TRBV7-2 to TRBJ2-7; the D gene is possibly TRBD1 (6 bases). Germline V gene data show CDR1 as SGHTA and CDR2 as FQGNSA. Trimming pared 5 bases from V and 3 bases from J, leaving 14 bases between. This CDR3 is 14 amino acids long. CDR3 in DNA: TGTGCCAGCAGCCACTACCTACAGGGCTACGAGCAGTACTTC. This translates into CASSHYLQGYEQYF. Complete variable domain (other parts from reference TRBV7-2 and TRBJ2-7): GAGVSQSPSNKVTEKGKDVELRCDPISGHTALYWYRQSLGQGLEFLIYFQGNSAPDKSGLPSDRFSAERTGGSVSTLTIQRTQQEDSAVYLCASSHYLQGYEQYFGPGTRLTVT.

The chain employs TRBV7-2 and TRBJ1-5, with D hard to call. This CDR3 comprises 15 residues. The V and J ends lost 1 base and 0 bases respectively, with 7 bases between them. The germline CDR1 and CDR2 sequences are SGHTA and FQGNSA. Here the CDR3 reads CASSLVPNSNQPQHF. The CDR3 DNA is TGTGCCAGCAGCTTAGTTCCAAATAGCAATCAGCCCCAGCATTTT.

The rearrangement uses TRBV5-6 and TRBJ1-5; D not certain. Trimming took 1 base from V and 9 from J, leaving 5 bases between them. CDR1 SGHDT and CDR2 YYEEEE come from the germline V gene. The CDR3 runs 11 residues. The CDR3 nucleotides read TGTGCCAGCAGCTTGCGGGTGCCCCAGCATTTT. As protein: CASSLRVPQHF.

The rearrangement joins TRBV4-1 to TRBJ1-2, with 8 bases identical to TRBD1. With 0 bases clipped from V and 4 bases from J, the junction kept 10 bases outside the gene matches. The CDR3 is 17 amino acids. Germline CDR1 and CDR2: MGHRA and YSYEKL. Written as DNA, the CDR3 is TGCGCCAGCAGCCAAGATAAAATCGGGGACAGGACCTATGGCTACACCTTC. It specifies CASSQDKIGDRTYGYTF.

The CDR3 region has the DNA TGTGCCAGCAGCCCGGGACTAGCGGGGGGGTACCGCACAGATACGCAGTATTTT. Protein: CASSPGLAGGYRTDTQYF. The chain is built from TRBV5-4 and TRBJ2-3; 16 positions match TRBD2. CDR1 is SGHNT, CDR2 YYREEE, per germline (reference sequence). The CDR3 totals 18 residues. Trimming took 4 bases from V and 1 from J; bases not matched to a gene: 6.

The gene calls are TRBV7-6 and TRBJ1-2; D is possibly TRBD1 (6 bases). Germline-derived CDR1 and CDR2 are SGHVS and FNYEAQ. V lost 2 bases and J 8 bases, leaving 12 bases between the germline ends. The CDR3 length is 13 residues. Here the CDR3 reads CASSLRPGEGYTF. CDR3 sequence (DNA): TGTGCCAGCAGCTTAAGACCAGGGGAGGGCTACACCTTC. The whole variable domain, remainder taken from reference TRBV7-6 and TRBJ1-2, is GAGVSQSPRYKVTKRGQDVALRCDPISGHVSLYWYRQALGQGPEFLTYFNYEAQQDKSGLPNDRFSAERPEGSISTLTIQRTEQRDSAMYRCASSLRPGEGYTFGSGTRLTVV.

The V and J genes are TRBV4-2 and TRBJ2-3; TRBD2 agrees at 8 bases. V was clipped by 4 bases and J by 3 bases; unmatched bases: 9. The CDR3 is made up of 16 amino acids. Germline lookup yields CDR1 LGHNA and CDR2 YNFKEQ. The CDR3 DNA reads TGTGCCAGCAGCCCACAGATCGGACTAGCAACAGATACGCAGTATTTT. It encodes CASSPQIGLATDTQYF.

Only a few counts were recorded for this clone. The chain couples TRBV5-6 to TRBJ2-7; TRBD2 agrees at 7 bases. Germline V gene sequence: CDR1 SGHDT, CDR2 YYEEEE. The CDR3 sequence is 14 residues long. Germline trimming cut 2 bases from V and 3 bases from J; bases unmatched to any gene: 5. The CDR3 reads CASSLSGALYEQYF. DNA of the CDR3: TGTGCCAGCAGCTTAAGCGGGGCGCTCTACGAGCAGTACTTC.

This clone showed up just a few times. V usage is TRBV29-1 and J usage is TRBJ2-7; possibly TRBD2 for D (6 bases). Germline CDR1 is SQVTM and CDR2 is ANQGSEA. V was clipped by 2 bases and J by 6 bases, with 11 bases between them. The CDR3 covers 12 residues. CDR3 bases: TGCAGCGTTGAACCTATGGAGGGCGAGCAGTACTTC. Amino acid sequence: CSVEPMEGEQYF.

The V gene is TRBV11-3, the J gene TRBJ2-7, with D possibly matching TRBD1 (6 bases). Germline lookup yields CDR1 SGHNT and CDR2 YENEEA. V was shortened by 0 bases and J by 2 bases, with 14 bases between the two germline ends. This CDR3 has 16 amino acids. The DNA for the CDR3 is TGTGCCAGCAGCTTAGATCGAAACAGGGCAACCTACGAGCAGTACTTC. Its translation is CASSLDRNRATYEQYF.

The chain has TRBV9 and TRBJ1-1; D is possibly TRBD1 (5 bases). Looked up from germline, CDR1 is SGDLS and CDR2 is YYNGEE. The CDR3 extends over 9 amino acids. V was clipped by 7 bases and J by 11 bases, with 9 bases between them. The CDR3 loop reads CASGTGAFF. The DNA for the CDR3 is TGTGCCAGCGGGACGGGGGCTTTCTTT.

V gene TRBV5-6 combines with J gene TRBJ2-7; D not resolved. The V and J ends lost 4 bases and 2 bases respectively, with 4 bases between them. CDR3 length equals 11 residues. Germline V gives CDR1 SGHDT, CDR2 YYEEEE. DNA of the CDR3: TGTGCCAGCAGCATAACCTACGAGCAGTACTTC. Translating it yields CASSITYEQYF.

The chain employs TRBV19 and TRBJ1-1; the D is unclear. V dropped 1 base and J dropped 5 bases, with 8 bases sitting between them. Germline CDR1 is LNHDA and CDR2 is SQIVND (reference sequence). The CDR3 is 13 residues long. The CDR3 loop is CASSIVEGTEAFF. The CDR3, as DNA: TGTGCCAGTAGTATAGTGGAGGGTACTGAAGCTTTCTTT.

This chain joins TRBV27 and TRBJ2-3; TRBD2 matches at 9 bases. The CDR3 is 16 amino acids. Germline-derived CDR1 and CDR2 are MNHEY and SMNVEV (reference sequence). V was pared by 4 bases and J by 1 base, with 6 bases of the junction left unmatched. The CDR3 region has the DNA TGTGCCAGCAGTTCGGTAGCGGGAGTCCGCACAGATACGCAGTATTTT. Its protein is CASSSVAGVRTDTQYF.

This clone was picked up a small number of times. The genes are TRBV9 and TRBJ2-7, with a tentative D call TRBD1 (5 bases). The CDR3 has 15 residues. In germline, CDR1 is SGDLS, CDR2 YYNGEE. With 0 bases removed from V and 2 bases from J, the gap between germline ends came to 12 bases. The CDR3 coding sequence is TGTGCCAGCAGCGTAGGTTCAGGGTGGGCCTACGAGCAGTACTTC. It translates to CASSVGSGWAYEQYF.

In this sample, this clone turned up once. The chain uses TRBV29-1 and TRBJ2-1; 11 nucleotides agree with TRBD2. Trimming at V came to 4 bases and at J to 8 bases, leaving 10 bases not matched to a gene. CDR1 and CDR2 (germline): SQVTM, ANQGSEA. The CDR3 consists of 15 residues. The DNA of the CDR3 is TGCAGCGTTGCTGTAACTAGCGGGAGTTTTGATGAGCAGTTCTTC. Its protein is CSVAVTSGSFDEQFF.

The genes are TRBV11-2 and TRBJ2-7, with TRBD2 identical over 10 bases. The CDR3 contains 15 residues. Germline V CDR1 and CDR2: SGHAT, FQNNGV. The junction had 6 bases not matched to a gene; V was cut back by 5 bases and J by 2 bases. In DNA, the CDR3 is TGTGCCAGCAGCGCACTAGCGGGGAACCCCTACGAGCAGTACTTC. Protein: CASSALAGNPYEQYF.

This chain connects TRBV6-1 to TRBJ2-1, with a tentative D call TRBD1 (6 bases). V was shortened by 0 bases and J by 8 bases, with 11 bases between the two germline ends. Looked up from germline, CDR1 is MNHNS and CDR2 is SASEGT. This CDR3 has 14 amino acids. CDR3 bases: TGTGCCAGCAGTGAAGCAGTCAGGGGCGATGAGCAGTTCTTC. Translating gives CASSEAVRGDEQFF.

The chain combines TRBV27 with TRBJ1-1, with D possibly matching TRBD1 (6 bases). The CDR3 consists of 17 residues. Germline V gene data show CDR1 as MNHEY and CDR2 as SMNVEV (reference sequence). V lost 3 bases and J 4 bases, leaving 21 bases between the germline ends. In DNA, the CDR3 is TGTGCCAGCAGTTTGCTCTCTAGAGGGCGAGGGGGCACTGAAGCTTTCTTT. This translates into CASSLLSRGRGGTEAFF.

This clone occurred once. This chain links TRBV2 with TRBJ2-1; 8 bases line up with TRBD2. Germline-derived CDR1 and CDR2 are SNHLY and FYNNEI. The CDR3 is 15 residues long. V lost 7 bases, J lost 3 bases, and 8 bases stayed unmatched. The DNA of the CDR3 is TGTGCCAGCAATTCAAGAACTAGCGGCTACAATGAGCAGTTCTTC. Protein product: CASNSRTSGYNEQFF.